This T cell receptor beta chain was identified in a study of T cell responses to AZD1222 COVID-19 vaccine. Findings of the study overall: Nearly half of spike-specific TCRs reportedly target unmutated variant regions. Rises in breadth and depth of Spike-specific TCRs came after two AZD1222 doses. Sampling that yielded the repertoires occurred only after the peak T cell response.

Method: immunoSEQ multiplex PCR; TCRdb's copy keeps in-frame clones and lacks some. The table records about 210,000 clones, approximately 92% of them present only once. The CDR3 is 14 amino acids. CDR1 is SGHDT, CDR2 YYEEEE, per germline. The ends lost 0 bases at V and 10 bases at J; junction bases unmatched: 9. Details on this clone: Antigen specificity is unknown.

Specimen: peripheral blood, collected on day 0 of AZD1222 vaccination. The clonotype was recovered from an adult in good health. The genes are TRBV5-6 and TRBJ2-7; 8 bases map to TRBD1. CDR3 amino acids: CASSLGRQGRQQYF. CDR3 bases: TGTGCCAGCAGCTTGGGGCGACAGGGGCGGCAACAGTACTTC.